This T cell receptor beta chain derives from a study of Graves' ophthalmopathy and Graves' hyperthyroidism. Study background: Blood was drawn at initial diagnosis, before any treatment.

As for this clonotype: Its matching antigen is unknown.

Overall study results and limits: The model predicted progression of ophthalmopathy with a sensitivity of 70% to 71%, and its specificity was 72% to 80%.

RNA transcripts were the template, and TCR beta CDR3 regions were amplified from them. First-round RT-PCR with HTBI primers preceded a second-round multiplex PCR. MiXCR, applied by TCRdb to the multiplex PCR reads, yields one record per CDR3 protein. The sample lists approximately 640,000 distinct CDR3 sequences, about 40% occurring once. The junction had 12 bases not matched to a gene; V was cut back by 7 bases and J by 1 base. The germline V gene encodes CDR1 SQVTM and CDR2 ANQGSEA. CDR3 length: 15 amino acids. Sequencing was done on a sample of peripheral blood. The receptor comes from an adult man with Graves' ophthalmopathy. This chain joins TRBV29-1 and TRBJ2-7; 8 positions agree with TRBD1. The CDR3 DNA reads as TGCAGCGCCATCAGCCCCGGGACAGGTTCCTACGAGCAGTACTTC. The encoded protein is CSAISPGTGSYEQYF.